This is a list of T cell receptor beta chains from one sample in a study of blood T cell repertoires in COVID-19. Sequencing was performed with immunoSEQ multiplex PCR; in TCRdb, only in-frame clones are kept and a portion is missing. The profile shows around 99,000 clones, roughly 75% of them singletons. What was sequenced was peripheral blood. The receptor source for this set is a human donor in a cohort sampled during active or convalescent COVID-19. The CDR3 runs from the conserved cysteine through the conserved F or W. The D gene is left open where the match is weak. Clone size is not always given. Where it is, it says once, few, many or a class for expanded clones.

v_gene: TRBV27; j_gene: TRBJ1-2; d_gene: TRBD1; abundance: .; CDR3aa: CASSYTPPGTGINYGYTF; CDR3nt: TGTGCCAGCAGTTATACCCCCCCCGGGACAGGGATTAACTATGGCTACACCTTC
v_gene: TRBV7-2; j_gene: TRBJ1-1; d_gene: .; abundance: .; CDR3aa: CASSSSQGNTEAFF; CDR3nt: TGTGCCAGCAGCTCCTCGCAGGGTAACACTGAAGCTTTCTTT
v_gene: TRBV24-1; j_gene: TRBJ1-2; d_gene: .; abundance: .; CDR3aa: CATRDNLYGYTF; CDR3nt: TGTGCCACCAGGGACAACCTCTATGGCTACACCTTC
v_gene: TRBV2; j_gene: TRBJ1-2; d_gene: .; abundance: .; CDR3aa: CASSDDRLNGYTF; CDR3nt: TGTGCCAGCAGCGATGACAGGCTTAATGGCTACACCTTC
v_gene: TRBV2; j_gene: TRBJ2-2; d_gene: TRBD1; abundance: .; CDR3aa: CASRQLTGGSGELFF; CDR3nt: TGTGCCAGCAGACAACTGACAGGGGGCTCCGGGGAGCTGTTTTTT
v_gene: TRBV9; j_gene: TRBJ1-2; d_gene: .; abundance: .; CDR3aa: CASSVESVSSLNF; CDR3nt: TGTGCCAGCAGCGTAGAGTCGGTCTCTTCTCTGAACTTC
v_gene: TRBV28; j_gene: TRBJ2-7; d_gene: TRBD2; abundance: .; CDR3aa: CASKVAGVYEQYF; CDR3nt: TGTGCCAGCAAAGTAGCGGGAGTCTACGAGCAGTACTTC
v_gene: TRBV7-2; j_gene: TRBJ2-1; d_gene: TRBD1; abundance: .; CDR3aa: CASSRDRVNEQFF; CDR3nt: TGTGCCAGCAGCCGGGACAGGGTAAATGAGCAGTTCTTC
v_gene: TRBV13; j_gene: TRBJ1-2; d_gene: .; abundance: .; CDR3aa: CASREGANYGYTF; CDR3nt: TGTGCCAGCAGAGAGGGGGCTAACTATGGCTACACCTTC
v_gene: TRBV18; j_gene: TRBJ1-6; d_gene: .; abundance: .; CDR3aa: CASSPGLESPLHF; CDR3nt: TGTGCCAGCTCACCAGGGTTGGAGTCACCCCTCCACTTT
v_gene: TRBV28; j_gene: TRBJ1-5; d_gene: .; abundance: .; CDR3aa: CASSWVGQINQPQHF; CDR3nt: TGTGCCAGCAGTTGGGTGGGACAAATCAATCAGCCCCAGCATTTT
v_gene: TRBV29-1; j_gene: TRBJ1-2; d_gene: .; abundance: .; CDR3aa: CSVSRGNYGYTF; CDR3nt: TGCAGCGTTTCCAGGGGTAACTATGGCTACACCTTC
v_gene: TRBV25-1; j_gene: TRBJ1-2; d_gene: TRBD1; abundance: .; CDR3aa: CASSVAGTGGYGYTF; CDR3nt: TGTGCCAGCAGTGTTGCCGGGACAGGGGGCTATGGCTACACCTTC
v_gene: TRBV9; j_gene: TRBJ2-1; d_gene: TRBD2; abundance: once; CDR3aa: CASSVGRLADNEQFF; CDR3nt: TGTGCCAGCAGCGTAGGAAGACTAGCGGACAATGAGCAGTTCTTC
v_gene: TRBV19; j_gene: TRBJ1-2; d_gene: .; abundance: .; CDR3aa: CASSPRQGGVYGYTF; CDR3nt: TGTGCCAGTAGTCCTCGACAAGGGGGAGTCTATGGCTACACCTTC
v_gene: TRBV29-1; j_gene: TRBJ1-2; d_gene: TRBD1; abundance: few; CDR3aa: CSDGGQAPF; CDR3nt: TGCAGCGACGGGGGACAGGCCCCCTTC
v_gene: TRBV5-4; j_gene: TRBJ1-2; d_gene: .; abundance: .; CDR3aa: CASSLDRYGYTF; CDR3nt: TGTGCCAGCAGCTTGGACAGATATGGCTACACCTTC
v_gene: TRBV5-4; j_gene: TRBJ1-2; d_gene: .; abundance: .; CDR3aa: CASSPERLNYGYTF; CDR3nt: TGTGCCAGCAGCCCTGAGAGACTCAACTATGGCTACACCTTC
v_gene: TRBV5-4; j_gene: TRBJ2-7; d_gene: TRBD1; abundance: once; CDR3aa: CASSRAQGAVEQYF; CDR3nt: TGTGCCAGCAGCCGGGCCCAGGGGGCGGTCGAGCAGTACTTC
v_gene: TRBV19; j_gene: TRBJ1-4; d_gene: .; abundance: once; CDR3aa: CASSTHGTPATNEKLFF; CDR3nt: TGTGCCAGTAGTACCCATGGGACACCTGCAACTAATGAAAAACTGTTTTTT
v_gene: TRBV6-2/TRBV6-3; j_gene: TRBJ2-7; d_gene: TRBD2; abundance: .; CDR3aa: CASSFLADDSYEQYF; CDR3nt: TGTGCCAGCAGTTTCCTAGCGGACGACTCCTACGAGCAGTACTTC
v_gene: TRBV6-2/TRBV6-3; j_gene: TRBJ1-1; d_gene: .; abundance: .; CDR3aa: CASSYDSQNTEAFF; CDR3nt: TGTGCCAGCAGTTACGACAGTCAGAACACTGAAGCTTTCTTT
v_gene: TRBV10-3; j_gene: TRBJ2-3; d_gene: TRBD2; abundance: .; CDR3aa: CAISRGGTVGPDTQYF; CDR3nt: TGTGCCATCAGCCGGGGGGGGACTGTCGGTCCAGATACGCAGTATTTT
v_gene: TRBV6-4; j_gene: TRBJ2-2; d_gene: TRBD2; abundance: .; CDR3aa: CASSEIAGGRHRELFF; CDR3nt: TGTGCCAGCAGTGAGATAGCGGGAGGTCGTCACCGGGAGCTGTTTTTT
v_gene: TRBV6-4; j_gene: TRBJ2-3; d_gene: TRBD2; abundance: .; CDR3aa: CANGTSGKDTQYF; CDR3nt: TGTGCCAACGGGACTAGCGGGAAAGATACGCAGTATTTT
v_gene: TRBV28; j_gene: TRBJ1-6; d_gene: TRBD1; abundance: .; CDR3aa: CASSYARTGKDSPLHF; CDR3nt: TGTGCCAGCAGTTATGCCCGGACAGGGAAGGATTCACCCCTCCACTTT
v_gene: TRBV6-5; j_gene: TRBJ1-6; d_gene: TRBD1; abundance: .; CDR3aa: CASSMGQGNSPLHF; CDR3nt: TGTGCCAGCAGTATGGGACAGGGAAATTCACCCCTCCACTTT
v_gene: TRBV3-1/TRBV3-2; j_gene: TRBJ2-1; d_gene: .; abundance: .; CDR3aa: CASSQARSPGQFF; CDR3nt: TGTGCCAGCAGCCAAGCCCGAAGTCCCGGGCAGTTCTTC
v_gene: TRBV6-2/TRBV6-3; j_gene: TRBJ2-4; d_gene: TRBD1; abundance: few; CDR3aa: CASSQTPGQRRVIQYF; CDR3nt: TGTGCCAGCAGTCAGACCCCGGGACAGCGCCGCGTCATTCAGTACTTC
v_gene: TRBV19; j_gene: TRBJ2-7; d_gene: TRBD1; abundance: .; CDR3aa: CASSPRQGGPTEQYF; CDR3nt: TGTGCCAGTAGTCCCCGACAGGGGGGCCCGACCGAGCAGTACTTC
v_gene: TRBV24-1; j_gene: TRBJ1-4; d_gene: .; abundance: .; CDR3aa: CATSPGAGVEKLFF; CDR3nt: TGTGCCACCTCCCCAGGCGCGGGTGTTGAAAAACTGTTTTTT
v_gene: TRBV7-9; j_gene: TRBJ1-2; d_gene: TRBD1; abundance: .; CDR3aa: CASSYQTGGAYGYTF; CDR3nt: TGTGCCAGCAGCTACCAGACAGGGGGCGCCTATGGCTACACCTTC
v_gene: TRBV6-5; j_gene: TRBJ1-2; d_gene: TRBD1; abundance: .; CDR3aa: CASRHSRQGYYGYTF; CDR3nt: TGTGCCAGCAGGCATTCCCGACAGGGGTACTATGGCTACACCTTC
v_gene: TRBV29-1; j_gene: TRBJ2-5; d_gene: TRBD2; abundance: .; CDR3aa: CSTTSARGTQYF; CDR3nt: TGCAGCACCACTAGCGCCCGAGGGACCCAGTACTTC
v_gene: TRBV5-1; j_gene: TRBJ1-3; d_gene: .; abundance: .; CDR3aa: CASSLKRATLGNTIYF; CDR3nt: TGCGCCAGCAGCTTGAAGAGGGCTACACTTGGAAACACCATATATTTT
v_gene: TRBV6-2/TRBV6-3; j_gene: TRBJ1-5; d_gene: TRBD1; abundance: .; CDR3aa: CASSIRDRVFFPPQHF; CDR3nt: TGTGCCAGCAGTATCCGGGACAGAGTTTTTTTCCCGCCCCAGCATTTT
v_gene: TRBV14; j_gene: TRBJ2-3; d_gene: TRBD2; abundance: .; CDR3aa: CASSQDWGLGVDTQYF; CDR3nt: TGTGCCAGCAGCCAAGATTGGGGACTAGGGGTCGATACGCAGTATTTT
v_gene: TRBV5-4; j_gene: TRBJ2-5; d_gene: .; abundance: .; CDR3aa: CASSFPGAGETQYF; CDR3nt: TGTGCCAGCAGCTTTCCGGGAGCAGGAGAGACCCAGTACTTC
v_gene: TRBV6-5; j_gene: TRBJ2-7; d_gene: .; abundance: .; CDR3aa: CATRDRPSSYEQYF; CDR3nt: TGTGCCACCAGAGACAGGCCGAGCTCCTACGAGCAGTACTTC
v_gene: TRBV14; j_gene: TRBJ1-2; d_gene: TRBD1; abundance: .; CDR3aa: CASSPTGHGYTF; CDR3nt: TGTGCCAGCAGCCCGACAGGGCATGGCTACACCTTC
v_gene: TRBV7-9; j_gene: TRBJ1-6; d_gene: .; abundance: .; CDR3aa: CASSFGVSQGQQNSPLHF; CDR3nt: TGTGCCAGCAGCTTCGGAGTTTCGCAGGGGCAACAAAATTCACCCCTCCACTTT
v_gene: TRBV5-1; j_gene: TRBJ2-3; d_gene: TRBD2; abundance: .; CDR3aa: CASSIRGPNTAGGIDTQYF; CDR3nt: TGCGCCAGCAGCATCCGGGGCCCCAATACGGCGGGGGGGATAGATACGCAGTATTTT
v_gene: TRBV19; j_gene: TRBJ1-1; d_gene: TRBD1; abundance: .; CDR3aa: CASSIQGANTEAFF; CDR3nt: TGTGCCAGTAGTATCCAGGGGGCGAACACTGAAGCTTTCTTT
v_gene: TRBV2; j_gene: TRBJ2-3; d_gene: TRBD1; abundance: .; CDR3aa: CASSGGQGGTDTQYF; CDR3nt: TGTGCCAGCAGTGGAGGACAGGGAGGCACAGATACGCAGTATTTT
v_gene: TRBV9; j_gene: TRBJ1-1; d_gene: .; abundance: few; CDR3aa: CASSGLTGIVAFF; CDR3nt: TGTGCCAGCAGCGGACTTACAGGGATAGTAGCTTTCTTT
v_gene: TRBV7-2; j_gene: TRBJ2-3; d_gene: .; abundance: .; CDR3aa: CASSPSLLSTDTQYF; CDR3nt: TGTGCCAGCAGCCCTTCTCTTCTTAGCACAGATACGCAGTATTTT
v_gene: TRBV28; j_gene: TRBJ2-5; d_gene: TRBD2; abundance: .; CDR3aa: CASSFELAGTPGQETQYF; CDR3nt: TGTGCCAGCAGTTTTGAACTAGCGGGAACCCCGGGACAAGAGACCCAGTACTTC
v_gene: TRBV19; j_gene: TRBJ1-5; d_gene: TRBD1; abundance: .; CDR3aa: CASSPTGVLFGNQPQHF; CDR3nt: TGTGCCAGTAGTCCGACAGGGGTCCTGTTCGGCAATCAGCCCCAGCATTTT
v_gene: TRBV15; j_gene: TRBJ1-5; d_gene: .; abundance: few; CDR3aa: CATSRFDFPSNQPQHF; CDR3nt: TGTGCCACCAGCAGATTTGACTTCCCTAGCAATCAGCCCCAGCATTTT
v_gene: TRBV28; j_gene: TRBJ1-4; d_gene: TRBD1; abundance: .; CDR3aa: CASIPGQGSLKLFF; CDR3nt: TGTGCCAGCATTCCCGGACAGGGGAGTCTAAAACTGTTTTTT
v_gene: TRBV19; j_gene: TRBJ1-3; d_gene: .; abundance: .; CDR3aa: CASSNPGAGNTIYF; CDR3nt: TGTGCCAGTAGTAATCCAGGGGCTGGAAACACCATATATTTT
v_gene: TRBV11-2; j_gene: TRBJ2-3; d_gene: .; abundance: .; CDR3aa: CASSLAGVDTQYF; CDR3nt: TGTGCCAGCAGCCTCGCAGGGGTAGATACGCAGTATTTT
v_gene: TRBV7-2; j_gene: TRBJ2-3; d_gene: TRBD1; abundance: once; CDR3aa: CASSIDRGDTQYF; CDR3nt: TGTGCCAGCAGCATCGACAGGGGAGATACGCAGTATTTT
v_gene: TRBV5-1; j_gene: TRBJ2-7; d_gene: .; abundance: .; CDR3aa: CASSLPSTEQYF; CDR3nt: TGCGCCAGCAGCTTGCCCAGTACCGAGCAGTACTTC
v_gene: TRBV28; j_gene: TRBJ1-6; d_gene: TRBD1; abundance: once; CDR3aa: CASSPDRALHF; CDR3nt: TGTGCCAGCAGCCCGGACAGGGCCCTCCACTTT